This T cell receptor beta chain emerged from a study of T cells after yellow fever vaccination. Findings of the study overall: The bulk population could contribute abundant contaminating clonotypes to FACS-sorted repertoires.

V was clipped by 5 bases and J by 0 bases, with 1 base between them. The CDR3 covers 12 residues. Per germline, CDR1 MNHNY and CDR2 SVGAGI (reference sequence). This clonotype was seen a few times. The antigen is unknown. Each CDR3 protein gets one entry after TCRdb re-called the 5' RACE reads with MiXCR. Counted here are 500,000 to 650,000 distinct CDR3 sequences, roughly 14% occurring once; the ten biggest clones make up more than 12%. This TCR was recovered from a man aged 25 to 40 who received the YFV17D yellow fever vaccine. Sequenced here: PBMCs, sampled on the day of the yellow fever booster vaccination. This chain joins TRBV6-6 and TRBJ1-4; D remains unclear. Here the CDR3 reads CASSTTNEKLFF. The CDR3 DNA reads TGTGCCAGCAGTACAACTAATGAAAAACTGTTTTTT.